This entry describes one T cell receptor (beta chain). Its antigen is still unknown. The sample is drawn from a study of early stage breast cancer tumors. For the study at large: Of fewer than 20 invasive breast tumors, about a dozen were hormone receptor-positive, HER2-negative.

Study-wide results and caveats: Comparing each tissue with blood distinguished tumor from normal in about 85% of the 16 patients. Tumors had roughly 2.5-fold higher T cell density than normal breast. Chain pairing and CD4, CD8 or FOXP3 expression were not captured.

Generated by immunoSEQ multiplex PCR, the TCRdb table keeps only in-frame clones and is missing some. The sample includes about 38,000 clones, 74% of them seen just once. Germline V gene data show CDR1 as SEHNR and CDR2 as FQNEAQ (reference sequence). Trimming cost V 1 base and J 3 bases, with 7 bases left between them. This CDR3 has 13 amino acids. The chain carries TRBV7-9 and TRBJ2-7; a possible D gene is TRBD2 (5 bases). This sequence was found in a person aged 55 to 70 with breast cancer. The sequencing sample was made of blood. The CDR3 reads CASSLGGGYEQYF. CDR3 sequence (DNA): TGTGCCAGCAGCTTAGGTGGAGGCTACGAGCAGTACTTC.